These 25 T cell receptor beta chains were sequenced from one sample in a study of vaccination and CD4 T cells after COVID-19. Treatment given: roughly 11-day PBMC culture with coronavirus spike peptide pools or control peptides (ViraFEST assay). No cognate antigen is known for these TCRs. Sequenced with the Oncomine TCR Beta short-read assay was DNA taken from cultured CD4+ T cells. TCRdb reanalysed the PCR reads using MiXCR and keeps one entry per CDR3 protein. The sample lists several thousand distinct CDR3 sequences, approximately 60% occurring once. Sequences were obtained from CD4+ T cells from blood, cultured in vitro. These receptors all come from a human donor who had recovered from COVID-19.

This chain links TRBV6-1 with TRBJ1-1; D is uncertain. Trimming cost V 0 bases and J 1 base, with 18 bases left between them. CDR1 and CDR2 (germline): MNHNS, SASEGT. The CDR3 runs 18 residues. The CDR3, as DNA: TGTGCCAGCAGTGAAGCCCCGATCGGACGAGGTTCGAACACTGAAGCTTTCTTT. Amino acid sequence: CASSEAPIGRGSNTEAFF.

CDR3 DNA: TGTGCCAGCAGCTACCAACGACAGGGAAGGCGGACTGAAGCTTTCTTT. Its protein product is CASSYQRQGRRTEAFF. The J gene is TRBJ1-1, the V gene TRBV7-9; 7 positions match TRBD1. The germline CDR1 and CDR2 sequences are SEHNR and FQNEAQ (reference sequence). This CDR3 contains 16 residues. The V gene end was trimmed by 4 bases and the J gene end by 5 bases; junction bases not matched to a gene: 13.

The chain employs TRBV15 and TRBJ1-2; 7 bases align to TRBD1. Germline V CDR1 and CDR2: LNHNV, YYDKDF (reference sequence). CDR3 length: 18 amino acids. V trimming: 5 bases; J trimming: 7 bases; junction bases outside the gene matches: 22. CDR3 residues: CATSRSGDVRGPGRGYTF. The CDR3 DNA reads TGTGCCACCAGCCGCTCCGGGGATGTGAGGGGGCCTGGGCGTGGCTACACCTTC.

This clonotype was recorded only once. The chain carries TRBV12-3 or TRBV12-4 and TRBJ1-2; no clear D. Trimming removed 6 bases from V and 4 bases from J, with 6 bases in between. The CDR3 is 11 residues long. DNA of the CDR3: TGTGCCAGCAGGGCGCTCTATGGCTACACCTTC. Its protein product is CASRALYGYTF.

The chain links TRBV28 to TRBJ2-3; 9 positions agree with TRBD2. V shed 3 bases and J 5 bases; nucleotides not matched to a gene: 6. Per germline, CDR1 MDHEN and CDR2 SYDVKM. The CDR3 runs to 15 residues. The CDR3 DNA reads as TGTGCCAGCAGTTTCGGCGGGGGGGCCGGAGATACGCAGTATTTT. Translated, it gives CASSFGGGAGDTQYF.

The chain carries TRBV19 and TRBJ1-2; D remains ambiguous. V was trimmed by 4 bases and J by 6 bases, leaving 12 bases between them. The CDR3 is 13 residues long. In germline, CDR1 is LNHDA, CDR2 SQIVND (reference sequence). The CDR3 DNA is TGTGCCAGTAGTACCTACAGTACGGATGGCTACACCTTC. Residues: CASSTYSTDGYTF.

The chain has TRBV19 and TRBJ1-5; D unclear. The germline gives CDR1 LNHDA, CDR2 SQIVND (reference sequence). The CDR3 has 13 amino acids. The germline V and J ends were trimmed by 5 bases and 5 bases, with 10 bases remaining between them. The CDR3 DNA sequence: TGTGCCAGTAGTGATAGGAGGGATCAGCCCCAGCATTTT. Protein product: CASSDRRDQPQHF.

The chain uses TRBV7-2 and TRBJ2-3; TRBD2 aligns across 13 bases. The CDR3 length is 14 residues. V shed 5 bases, J shed 7 bases, and the junction held 3 bases outside the gene matches. Germline CDR1 is SGHTA and CDR2 is FQGNSA. The DNA of the CDR3 is TGTGCCAGCAGCCTGGGACTAGCGGGGTATACGCAGTATTTT. It codes for CASSLGLAGYTQYF.

In this sample, this clonotype turned up a few times. The chain joins TRBV6-1 to TRBJ1-1; maybe TRBD1 (6 bases). Looked up from germline, CDR1 is MNHNS and CDR2 is SASEGT. V lost 7 bases to trimming and J lost 0 bases, with 12 bases between them. The CDR3 totals 14 residues. The CDR3 loop reads CASTVQGMNTEAFF. CDR3 sequence (DNA): TGTGCCAGCACCGTCCAGGGGATGAACACTGAAGCTTTCTTT.

The genes are TRBV10-3 and TRBJ2-5, with D tentatively TRBD1 (5 bases). The V gene's germline CDR1 is ENHRY and CDR2 SYGVKD. This CDR3 comprises 14 residues. The ends were cut back, 2 bases at V and 5 bases at J, with 12 bases in the middle. Here the CDR3 reads CAISEGSGRETQYF. Here the CDR3 DNA reads TGTGCCATCAGTGAGGGGTCAGGGCGGGAGACCCAGTACTTC.

The chain uses TRBV15 and TRBJ2-5, with D uncertain. Between the trimmed V and J ends, which lost 1 base and 2 bases, there was a span of 11 bases. This CDR3 has 15 residues. Germline V gene lookup returns CDR1 LNHNV and CDR2 YYDKDF (reference sequence). For the CDR3, the DNA is TGTGCCACCAGCAGAGCCTCCCAGGTACAAGAGACCCAGTACTTC. Residues: CATSRASQVQETQYF.

This chain joins TRBV4-3 and TRBJ2-5, with unresolved D. The V gene lost 0 bases and the J gene lost 7 bases, with 15 bases spanning the gap. This CDR3 is built from 15 residues. Germline V lookup: CDR1 LGHNA, CDR2 YSLEER. The CDR3 coding sequence is TGCGCCAGCAGCCAAGAGAGCCGCCTGCGGTCGACCCAGTACTTC. This sequence encodes CASSQESRLRSTQYF.

This clonotype was detected only once. V is TRBV28 and J is TRBJ1-6, with D unresolved. This CDR3 is 14 amino acids long. V lost 2 bases and J lost 6, with 8 bases in between. CDR1 MDHEN and CDR2 SYDVKM come from the germline V gene. Here the CDR3 DNA reads TGTGCCAGCAGTTTAGGTCAGCTTAATTCACCCCTCCACTTT. This encodes CASSLGQLNSPLHF.

The chain couples TRBV24-1 to TRBJ2-7; 9 bases agree with TRBD1. Germline trimming cut 7 bases from V and 4 bases from J; bases unmatched to any gene: 10. This CDR3 contains 15 residues. Looked up from germline, CDR1 is KGHDR and CDR2 is SFDVKD. The CDR3 spells CATSSLRQGVYEQYF. In DNA form, the CDR3 reads TGTGCCACCAGCAGCCTAAGACAGGGGGTTTACGAGCAGTACTTC.

This clonotype was found a few times. The rearrangement joins TRBV7-9 to TRBJ2-7; D is possibly TRBD1 (5 bases). Trimming pared 5 bases from V and 2 bases from J, leaving 10 bases between. The CDR3 totals 13 residues. Per germline, CDR1 SEHNR and CDR2 FQNEAQ (reference sequence). CDR3 sequence reads: CASSPKGPYEQYF. CDR3 nucleotide sequence: TGTGCCAGCAGCCCGAAGGGGCCCTACGAGCAGTACTTC.

This clonotype qualifies as medium-sized. The chain combines TRBV29-1 with TRBJ1-1; the D gene is possibly TRBD1 (6 bases). The CDR3 has 13 amino acids. Germline V CDR1 and CDR2: SQVTM, ANQGSEA. V was clipped by 4 bases and J by 3 bases, with 12 bases between them. In DNA form, the CDR3 reads TGCAGCGTTGCGGCCGGGACACACACTGAAGCTTTCTTT. The encoded protein is CSVAAGTHTEAFF.

V and J are TRBV6-1 and TRBJ1-2; D call uncertain. The germline V gene encodes CDR1 MNHNS and CDR2 SASEGT. V shed 2 bases and J shed 3 bases, with 10 bases lying between them. This CDR3 region has 14 residues. This chain's CDR3 is CASSEPAGYYGYTF. The CDR3 nucleotides are TGTGCCAGCAGTGAACCCGCAGGCTACTATGGCTACACCTTC.

The chain joins TRBV25-1 to TRBJ1-6; TRBD1 might be the D (6 bases). The CDR3 runs 12 residues. Trimming shortened V by 7 bases and J by 8 bases, and 9 bases separated the two germline ends. Germline loops: CDR1 MGHDK, CDR2 SYGVNS. The CDR3 spells CASKAGDSPLHF. The CDR3 coding sequence is TGTGCCAGCAAGGCAGGGGATTCACCCCTCCACTTT.

V and J are TRBV20-1 and TRBJ2-7; D is possibly TRBD1 (5 bases). Per germline, CDR1 DFQATT and CDR2 SNEGSKA (reference sequence). This CDR3 contains 14 residues. V dropped 6 bases and J dropped 4 bases, with 19 bases sitting between them. CDR3 sequence reads: CSAQGAKYGYEQYF. CDR3 coding DNA: TGCAGTGCCCAAGGGGCCAAATACGGGTACGAGCAGTACTTC.

V is TRBV18 and J is TRBJ2-3, with D possibly matching TRBD2 (6 bases). The CDR3 covers 16 residues. Germline assignment: CDR1 KGHSH and CDR2 LQKENI. Deletions cut 6 bases from V and 2 bases from J, with 18 bases between. CDR3 loop: CASSAGSSGLTDTQYF. The CDR3 nucleotides read TGTGCCAGCTCCGCCGGGAGTAGCGGCCTCACAGATACGCAGTATTTT.

This rearrangement joins TRBV19 to TRBJ1-1; 7 nucleotides agree with TRBD1. The V gene's germline CDR1 is LNHDA and CDR2 SQIVND (reference sequence). Losses at the gene ends were 6 bases for V and 0 bases for J; bases not matched to a gene: 7. The CDR3 consists of 15 residues. The CDR3 protein is CASRKGQPMNTEAFF. The CDR3 region has the DNA TGTGCCAGTAGAAAGGGACAGCCCATGAACACTGAAGCTTTCTTT.

In nucleotides, the CDR3 is TGTGCCAGCAGCCCGGGGAGTATACCTAACGAGCAGTACTTC. Translating it yields CASSPGSIPNEQYF. This chain connects TRBV6-1 to TRBJ2-7, with a weak D call TRBD2 (5 bases). Germline CDR1 reads MNHNS; CDR2 reads SASEGT. Trimming cost V 6 bases and J 5 bases, with 17 bases left between them. The CDR3 consists of 14 residues.

With respect to this clonotype: One end of the junction is discordant with germline, which a read error may explain. The rearrangement uses TRBV7-7 and TRBJ2-7; TRBD1 matches at 10 bases. Germline V gene lookup returns CDR1 SSHAT and CDR2 FNYEAQ (reference sequence). This CDR3 is built from 14 residues. CDR3 bases: TGTGCTAGCAGCCCTCGACAGGGGGCCAGCGAGCAGTACTTC. Translation: CASSPRQGASEQYF.

The chain carries TRBV6-2 or TRBV6-3 and TRBJ1-5, with 8 nucleotides matching TRBD1. The germline gives CDR1 MNHEY, CDR2 SVGEGT. The CDR3 has 14 residues. The J segment lost 3 bases and the V segment lost 4 bases, leaving 2 bases of the junction unmatched. CDR3 residues: CASSWTGSNQPQHF. The CDR3 nucleotides read TGTGCCAGCAGTTGGACAGGGTCCAATCAGCCCCAGCATTTT.

The J gene is TRBJ2-1, the V gene TRBV18, with 9 nucleotides matching TRBD2. The CDR3 covers 14 residues. Germline lookup yields CDR1 KGHSH and CDR2 LQKENI. The trim removed 6 bases at V and 12 bases at J, leaving 12 bases unmatched. The CDR3 is CASSPTGTSIWQFF. DNA of the CDR3: TGTGCCAGCTCTCCCACCGGGACTAGCATTTGGCAGTTCTTC.